This TCR beta chain is drawn from a study of regulatory T cells in long-lasting Graves disease. Trimming at V came to 3 bases and at J to 7 bases, leaving 3 bases not matched to a gene. This CDR3 spans 13 amino acids. Time point in this sample: newly diagnosed GD, antithyroid drugs for less than 3 months. Generation of the TCR library employed RNA extracted from PBMCs. This clonotype was seen repeatedly, ten times or more. Its antigen is undetermined. The study, taken as a whole, reports: Peripheral blood alone, not thyroid tissue, underwent study.

Library construction for TCR beta used iRepertoire HTBI primers and Arm-PCR of CDR3 regions. TCRdb recomputed calls from the multiplex PCR reads with MiXCR, one row per CDR3 protein. This sample has approximately 440,000 distinct CDR3 sequences, with about a sixth found just once. Separately, the same data were catalogued under a study of T cells in Graves' hyperthyroidism and ophthalmopathy.

The receptor was isolated from a man aged 35 to 55 with Graves disease. The chain carries TRBV12-3 or TRBV12-4 and TRBJ1-5, with TRBD1 identical over 7 bases. Sequencing was performed on peripheral blood mononuclear cells (PBMCs), taken at new diagnosis, from a patient treated with antithyroid drugs. The CDR3 loop reads CASSFGQEQPQHF. The DNA of the CDR3 is TGTGCCAGCAGTTTCGGACAGGAACAGCCCCAGCATTTT.